The clone carrying this T cell receptor beta chain has a handful of counts. The antigen remains undetermined. After removal of 5 bases from V and 10 bases from J, the junction contained 11 bases not matched to a gene. CDR3 length equals 13 residues. Looked up from germline, CDR1 is GTSNPN and CDR2 is SVGIG (reference sequence). TCRdb recomputed calls from the reads with MiXCR, one row per CDR3 protein. The sample has 130,000 or so distinct CDR3 sequences, roughly 6% seen once; the top ten hold about a sixth. The data derive from a study of T cell repertoires in cytomegalovirus infection. Findings and caveats of the study: There were carriers of CMV plus the relevant HLA, and cumulative public TCR beta family frequency identified them.

Sequencing was done on a sample of PBMCs. The source is a human donor in good health (CMV status not recorded). Some clones in this sample may be carry-over from other donors' samples. The chain recombines TRBV30 with TRBJ1-1; 9 nucleotides match TRBD1. The CDR3 sequence is CAWGTGLPLAAFF. The CDR3 region has the DNA TGTGCCTGGGGGACAGGGCTGCCCCTTGCAGCTTTCTTT.